One and the same sample provided the 28 T cell receptor beta chains below, sequenced in a study of cytomegalovirus exposure and HLA in healthy donors. Only in-frame clones appear in the TCRdb table, and some are missing; sequencing was by immunoSEQ multiplex PCR. Seen here are tens of thousands of clones, roughly 96% observed once, and the top ten hold around 2.2%. The sample consisted of PBMCs. The receptors derive from a man between 18 and 35 years old in good health and CMV-seronegative.

The chain links TRBV6-1 to TRBJ2-7, with TRBD1 matching 9 bases. Per the germline V gene, CDR1 is MNHNS and CDR2 is SASEGT. This CDR3 is built from 16 residues. Trimming took 0 bases from V and 0 from J; bases not matched to a gene: 3. The CDR3 here is CASSEAGTGISYEQYF. In nucleotides, the CDR3 is TGTGCCAGCAGTGAAGCGGGGACAGGGATCTCCTACGAGCAGTACTTC.

This rearrangement joins TRBV5-6 to TRBJ1-5; no definite D call. V lost 0 bases to trimming and J lost 6 bases, with 7 bases between them. Germline CDR1 and CDR2: SGHDT and YYEEEE. There are 13 residues in the CDR3. CDR3 region: CASSLVGSQPQHF. In DNA form, the CDR3 reads TGTGCCAGCAGCTTGGTCGGTAGTCAGCCCCAGCATTTT. Full variable domain (rest looked up from reference TRBV5-6 and TRBJ1-5): DAGVTQSPTHLIKTRGQQVTLRCSPKSGHDTVSWYQQALGQGPQFIFQYYEEEERQRGNFPDRFSGHQFPNYSSELNVNALLLGDSALYLCASSLVGSQPQHFGDGTRLSIL.

This chain connects TRBV5-6 to TRBJ2-5; 8 bases fit TRBD2. The J call is doubtful: the DNA matches TRBJ2-7 better. This CDR3 comprises 14 residues. CDR1 is SGHDT, CDR2 YYEEEE, per germline. The DNA for the CDR3 is TGTGCCAGCAGCCCGAGGACTAGCCGATACGAGCAGTACTTC. Protein sequence: CASSPRTSRYEQYF.

The chain recombines TRBV11-2 with TRBJ2-1, with D possibly TRBD1 on 6 matching bases. V shed 5 bases and J shed 7 bases, with 12 bases lying between them. The CDR3 has 13 residues. Germline V gene data show CDR1 as SGHAT and CDR2 as FQNNGV. The CDR3 DNA reads as TGTGCCAGCAGCCTGGGACAAGGAAATGAGCAGTTCTTC. Translation: CASSLGQGNEQFF.

The chain carries TRBV19 and TRBJ2-1; D unclear. CDR3 length: 13 residues. In germline, CDR1 is LNHDA, CDR2 SQIVND (reference sequence). V shed 8 bases and J shed 8 bases, with 16 bases lying between them. This chain's CDR3 is CASSLRSIDEQFF. DNA of the CDR3: TGTGCCAGTTCCCTTAGAAGCATCGATGAGCAGTTCTTC.

In this sample, this clone turned up once. This chain links TRBV28 with TRBJ2-1; 8 bases fit TRBD1. CDR3 length: 15 residues. J was trimmed by 6 bases and V by 6 bases; bases with no gene match: 10. Looked up from germline, CDR1 is MDHEN and CDR2 is SYDVKM. The CDR3 coding sequence is TGTGCCAGCAGCCCGGCGCAGGGGGCGTTCAATGAGCAGTTCTTC. Amino acid sequence: CASSPAQGAFNEQFF.

In regard to this clone: The junction and the germline gene differ at one end; a read error may be behind it. The V gene is TRBV6-1, the J gene TRBJ2-6; no clear D. Germline values: CDR1 MNHNS, CDR2 SASEGT. The CDR3 runs to 17 residues. DNA of the CDR3: TGTGCCAGCATTGAACCCAGCGTGTACTCTGGGGCCAACGTCCTGACTTTC. It codes for CASIEPSVYSGANVLTF.

The rearrangement joins TRBV5-8 to TRBJ1-2; no reliable D call. The CDR3 extends over 14 amino acids. Germline CDR1 reads SGHTS; CDR2 reads YDEGEE. Trimming cost V 2 bases and J 2 bases, with 10 bases left between them. Here the CDR3 reads CASSFQTVNYGYTF. CDR3 DNA: TGTGCCAGCAGCTTTCAAACGGTCAACTATGGCTACACCTTC.

The chain links TRBV7-6 to TRBJ2-7, with 8 bases matching TRBD1. The CDR3 covers 16 residues. The V gene's germline CDR1 is SGHVS and CDR2 FNYEAQ. J lost 0 bases, V lost 3 bases, and 7 bases had no gene match. The CDR3 coding sequence is TGTGCCAGCAGCTTGGCCGGGACAGGCATCTCCTACGAGCAGTACTTC. This translates into CASSLAGTGISYEQYF.

This chain links TRBV19 with TRBJ2-1, with TRBD2 as a possible D gene (6 bases). The CDR3 has 16 residues. Germline loops: CDR1 LNHDA, CDR2 SQIVND (reference sequence). V gave up 5 bases and J gave up 7 bases, with 21 bases separating them. CDR3 DNA: TGTGCCAGTAGTCTGGGGTGGGGGGTTTTTGGGAATGAGCAGTTCTTC. Its translation is CASSLGWGVFGNEQFF.

The V gene is TRBV19, the J gene TRBJ1-1; no clear D gene. Germline V CDR1 and CDR2: LNHDA, SQIVND (reference sequence). V dropped 5 bases and J dropped 1 base, with 8 bases sitting between them. The CDR3 has 13 amino acids. The CDR3 loop reads CASSAQRNTEAFF. The CDR3 nucleotides are TGTGCCAGTAGTGCACAGAGGAACACTGAAGCTTTCTTT.

Comments on this clone: Germline and junction disagree at one end, which may indicate a read error. The chain couples TRBV7-7 to TRBJ2-5, with 11 positions matching TRBD2. The CDR3 consists of 15 residues. Germline-derived CDR1 and CDR2 are SSHAT and FNYEAQ (reference sequence). The CDR3 here is CASSAGLAVKETQYF. The CDR3 coding sequence is TGTGCTAGCAGCGCGGGACTAGCGGTTAAAGAGACCCAGTACTTC.

The rearrangement joins TRBV11-2 to TRBJ1-1; 7 bases fit TRBD1. The CDR3 totals 17 residues. The V gene end was trimmed by 5 bases and the J gene end by 4 bases; junction bases not matched to a gene: 16. Germline V CDR1 and CDR2: SGHAT, FQNNGV. CDR3 sequence: CASSIKGGTVRGTEAFF. CDR3 coding DNA: TGTGCCAGCAGCATCAAGGGCGGGACAGTTCGAGGCACTGAAGCTTTCTTT.

V and J are TRBV28 and TRBJ1-2, with TRBD1 as a possible D gene (6 bases). Germline lookup yields CDR1 MDHEN and CDR2 SYDVKM. CDR3 size: 13 residues. The V end was cut by 5 bases, the J end by 7 bases, with 14 bases between. CDR3 protein: CASSLQGLGGYTF. In nucleotides, the CDR3 is TGTGCCAGCAGTCTTCAGGGGTTGGGTGGCTACACCTTC.

This chain links TRBV5-8 with TRBJ1-1; 10 nucleotides agree with TRBD1. The CDR3 is 17 amino acids. Losses at the gene ends were 4 bases for V and 2 bases for J; bases not matched to a gene: 11. CDR1 is SGHTS and CDR2 is YDEGEE in the germline V gene. The CDR3 DNA is TGTGCCAGCAGCCACGACAGGGGGCGCGGTATTAACACTGAAGCTTTCTTT. This gives the protein CASSHDRGRGINTEAFF.

The J gene is TRBJ2-7, the V gene TRBV28; no clear D. CDR1 and CDR2 (germline): MDHEN, SYDVKM. The CDR3 spans 14 residues. Trimming removed 3 bases at V and 3 bases at J, with 12 bases between. The CDR3 coding sequence is TGTGCCAGCAGTTTTTCCCCAGGTTACTACGAGCAGTACTTC. This gives the protein CASSFSPGYYEQYF.

Only one count was recorded for this clone. This chain joins TRBV6-1 and TRBJ1-1; D perhaps matches TRBD1 (5 bases). The V end lost 2 bases, the J end lost 4 bases, and 17 bases lay between the germline ends. This CDR3 contains 16 residues. Per the germline V gene, CDR1 is MNHNS and CDR2 is SASEGT. In DNA, the CDR3 is TGTGCCAGCAGTGAATCGATGGGGGAGGGTGGCACTGAAGCTTTCTTT. As protein: CASSESMGEGGTEAFF.

The genes are TRBV5-4 and TRBJ2-7; 8 nucleotides match TRBD2. V dropped 4 bases and J dropped 3; count of bases not matched to a gene: 6. There are 14 residues in the CDR3. CDR1 and CDR2 (germline): SGHNT, YYREEE (reference sequence). CDR3 in amino acids: CASSIGLASYEQYF. The CDR3 bases are TGTGCCAGCAGCATAGGACTAGCTAGCTACGAGCAGTACTTC.

This clone was observed a single time. The V and J genes are TRBV6-5 and TRBJ2-5; 7 nucleotides align to TRBD1. This CDR3 region has 13 residues. Germline CDR1 is MNHEY and CDR2 is SVGAGI. Trimming at V came to 0 bases and at J to 5 bases, leaving 0 bases not matched to a gene. The CDR3 DNA follows: TGTGCCAGCAGTTACTCGACAGGGGAGACCCAGTACTTC. This codes for CASSYSTGETQYF.

The CDR3 reads CASSLATEYSPLHF. CDR3 in DNA: TGTGCCAGCAGTTTGGCGACGGAGTATTCACCCCTCCACTTT. The chain is built from TRBV6-5 and TRBJ1-6; D gene ambiguous. This CDR3 is 14 amino acids long. In germline, CDR1 is MNHEY, CDR2 SVGAGI. Trimming shortened V by 4 bases and J by 8 bases, and 12 bases separated the two germline ends.

The gene calls are TRBV28 and TRBJ2-5, with 8 bases aligning to TRBD2. V dropped 4 bases and J dropped 2; count of bases not matched to a gene: 3. In germline, CDR1 is MDHEN, CDR2 SYDVKM. The CDR3 contains 14 residues. CDR3 in amino acids: CASSSGGVQETQYF. For the CDR3, the DNA is TGTGCCAGCAGTTCCGGGGGGGTGCAAGAGACCCAGTACTTC.

V gene TRBV5-1 combines with J gene TRBJ1-1, with no clear D. The length of the CDR3 is 14 residues. Germline loops: CDR1 SGHRS, CDR2 YFSETQ. Trimming took 1 base from V and 7 from J, leaving 14 bases between them. The CDR3 bases are TGCGCCAGCAGCTTGCCTTTTGTTGGAGGTGAAGCTTTCTTT. This codes for CASSLPFVGGEAFF.

The V and J genes are TRBV10-2 and TRBJ2-5; perhaps TRBD1 as D (6 bases). The V and J ends lost 6 bases and 4 bases respectively, with 12 bases between them. The CDR3 has 13 amino acids. Per the germline V gene, CDR1 is WSHSY and CDR2 is SAAADI. This chain's CDR3 is CASSPQGRETQYF. As DNA, the CDR3 is TGCGCCAGCAGCCCTCAGGGGAGAGAGACCCAGTACTTC.

The chain links TRBV6-5 to TRBJ2-7, with TRBD1 identical over 8 bases. This CDR3 is 16 amino acids long. Per the germline V gene, CDR1 is MNHEY and CDR2 is SVGAGI. The ends lost 2 bases at V and 4 bases at J; junction bases unmatched: 10. CDR3 in amino acids: CASSYDLGQVPYEQYF. CDR3 DNA: TGTGCCAGCAGTTACGATCTGGGACAGGTTCCATACGAGCAGTACTTC.

The gene calls are TRBV7-9 and TRBJ1-4; D might be TRBD1 (6 bases). Germline V lookup: CDR1 SEHNR, CDR2 FQNEAQ (reference sequence). V was clipped by 5 bases and J by 5 bases, with 9 bases between them. The length of the CDR3 is 13 residues. The CDR3 here is CASSKGQNEKLFF. CDR3 coding DNA: TGTGCCAGCAGCAAAGGACAGAATGAAAAACTGTTTTTT.

V and J are TRBV14 and TRBJ1-1; a weak D match, TRBD1 (5 bases). The germline gives CDR1 SGHDN, CDR2 FVKESK. V lost 2 bases and J lost 5, with 9 bases in between. This CDR3 comprises 13 residues. The CDR3 region has the DNA TGTGCCAGCAGCCAACCCGGGGGGACTGAAGCTTTCTTT. Amino acid sequence: CASSQPGGTEAFF.

Only one count was recorded for this clone. The V and J genes are TRBV27 and TRBJ2-2; possibly TRBD1 for D (5 bases). Germline V gives CDR1 MNHEY, CDR2 SMNVEV (reference sequence). The V and J ends lost 2 bases and 8 bases respectively, with 12 bases between them. The CDR3 is made up of 14 amino acids. In nucleotides, the CDR3 is TGTGCCAGCAGTTTACACAGGTTGATGGGGGAGCTGTTTTTT. Protein sequence: CASSLHRLMGELFF.

This clone showed up just a few times. J is TRBJ2-7 and V is TRBV6-6; perhaps TRBD2 as D (5 bases). Germline CDR1 MNHNY, CDR2 SVGAGI (reference sequence). There are 13 residues in the CDR3. With 0 bases removed from V and 6 bases from J, the gap between germline ends came to 9 bases. DNA for the CDR3: TGTGCCAGCAGTTACTCAAAACTAGGCGAGCAGTACTTC. This sequence encodes CASSYSKLGEQYF.